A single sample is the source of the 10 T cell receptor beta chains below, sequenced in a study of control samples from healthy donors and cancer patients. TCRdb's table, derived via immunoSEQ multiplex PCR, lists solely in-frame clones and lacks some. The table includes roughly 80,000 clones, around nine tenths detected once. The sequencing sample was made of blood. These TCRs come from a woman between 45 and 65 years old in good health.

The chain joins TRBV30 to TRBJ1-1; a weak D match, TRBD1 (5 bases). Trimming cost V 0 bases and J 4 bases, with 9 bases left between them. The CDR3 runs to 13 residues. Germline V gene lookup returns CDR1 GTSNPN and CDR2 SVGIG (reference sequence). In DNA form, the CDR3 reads TGTGCCTGGAGTGTTCAGGGAGCCACTGAAGCTTTCTTT. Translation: CAWSVQGATEAFF. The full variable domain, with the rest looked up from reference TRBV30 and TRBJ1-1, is SQTIHQWPATLVQPVGSPLSLECTVEGTSNPNLYWYRQAAGRGLQLLFYSVGIGQISSEVPQNLSASRPQDRQFILSSKKLLLSDSGFYLCAWSVQGATEAFFGQGTRLTVV.

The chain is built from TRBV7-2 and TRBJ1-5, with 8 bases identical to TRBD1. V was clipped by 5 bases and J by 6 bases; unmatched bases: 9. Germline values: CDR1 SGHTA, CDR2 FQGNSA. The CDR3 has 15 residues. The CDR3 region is CASSQQDRVFQPQHF. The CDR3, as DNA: TGTGCCAGCAGCCAACAGGACAGGGTGTTTCAGCCCCAGCATTTT.

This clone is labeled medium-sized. CDR3: CASSDQRVTVGSPLHF. In DNA form, the CDR3 reads TGTGCCAGCAGCGACCAACGGGTAACGGTCGGCTCACCCCTCCACTTT. The chain joins TRBV2 to TRBJ1-6, with D unresolved. The CDR3 spans 16 residues. CDR1 SNHLY and CDR2 FYNNEI come from the germline V gene. The V end lost 6 bases, the J end lost 10 bases, and 22 bases lay between the germline ends.

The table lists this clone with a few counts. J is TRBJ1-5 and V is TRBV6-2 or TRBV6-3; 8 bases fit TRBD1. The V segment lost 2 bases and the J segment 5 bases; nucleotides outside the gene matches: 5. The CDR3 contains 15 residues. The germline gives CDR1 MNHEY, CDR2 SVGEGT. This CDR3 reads CASSYDRGGDQPQHF. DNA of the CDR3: TGTGCCAGCAGTTACGACAGGGGCGGCGATCAGCCCCAGCATTTT.

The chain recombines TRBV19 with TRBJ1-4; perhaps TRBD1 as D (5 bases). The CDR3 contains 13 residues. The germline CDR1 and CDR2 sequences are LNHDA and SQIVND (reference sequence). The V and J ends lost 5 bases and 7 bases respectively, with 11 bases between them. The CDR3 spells CASSRGTGEKLFF. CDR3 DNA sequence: TGTGCCAGTAGTCGGGGAACAGGTGAAAAACTGTTTTTT.

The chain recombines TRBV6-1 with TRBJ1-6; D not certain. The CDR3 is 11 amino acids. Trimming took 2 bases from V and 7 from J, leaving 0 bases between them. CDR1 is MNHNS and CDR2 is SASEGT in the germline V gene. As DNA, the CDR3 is TGTGCCAGCAGTGAAAATTCACCCCTCCACTTT. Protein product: CASSENSPLHF.

The CDR3 is CSVESSMNTEAFF. Here the CDR3 DNA reads TGCAGCGTTGAATCCAGCATGAACACTGAAGCTTTCTTT. The chain recombines TRBV29-1 with TRBJ1-1; D not resolved. V dropped 2 bases and J dropped 0 bases, with 7 bases sitting between them. The CDR3 is 13 residues long. CDR1 SQVTM and CDR2 ANQGSEA come from the germline V gene.

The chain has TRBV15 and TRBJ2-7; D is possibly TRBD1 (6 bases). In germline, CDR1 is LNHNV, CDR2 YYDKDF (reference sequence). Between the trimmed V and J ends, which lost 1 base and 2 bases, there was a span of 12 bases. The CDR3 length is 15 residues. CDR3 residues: CATSRVFRGTYEQYF. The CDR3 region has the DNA TGTGCCACCAGCAGAGTTTTCAGGGGAACCTACGAGCAGTACTTC.

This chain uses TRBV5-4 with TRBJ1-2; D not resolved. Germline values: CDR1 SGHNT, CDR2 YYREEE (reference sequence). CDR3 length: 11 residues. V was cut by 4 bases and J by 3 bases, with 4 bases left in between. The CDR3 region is CASSLYYGYTF. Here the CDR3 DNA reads TGTGCCAGCAGCCTCTACTATGGCTACACCTTC.

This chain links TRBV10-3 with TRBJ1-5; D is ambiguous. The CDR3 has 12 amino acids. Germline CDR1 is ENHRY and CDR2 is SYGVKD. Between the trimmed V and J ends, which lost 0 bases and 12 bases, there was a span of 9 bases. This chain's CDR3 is CAISESMAVQHF. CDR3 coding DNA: TGTGCCATCAGTGAGTCGATGGCAGTCCAGCATTTT.